Listed here is a single TCR beta chain. This specimen comes from a study of blood T cell repertoires in COVID-19. About the research overall: The United States, Italy and Spain were the sources of the acute and convalescent COVID-19 samples.

Methods used by the authors: Scientists estimated how many nucleated cells there were by amplifying reference gene primers. Profiling relied on immunoSEQ multiplex PCR, and the TCRdb table lists in-frame clones only, not all of them. The V and J calls and clone size come from that table; D and trimming were worked out from the DNA. The sample lists 75,000 to 90,000 clones; 75% to 85% were seen once. The origin of this receptor is a woman in her sixties or seventies with acute or convalescent COVID-19. The source material was peripheral blood.

CDR3 in amino acids: CASSFQEPDTQYF. CDR3 nucleotide sequence: TGTGCCAGCAGCTTTCAGGAACCAGATACGCAGTATTTT. The chain employs TRBV7-9 and TRBJ2-3; no reliable D call. The germline V gene has CDR1 SEHNR and CDR2 FQNEAQ (reference sequence). CDR3 size: 13 residues. V was shortened by 3 bases and J by 4 bases, with 8 bases between the two germline ends.